Listed below are T cell receptor beta chains from one sample, sequenced in a study of PD-1 blockade in classical Hodgkin lymphoma. The assay was immunoSEQ multiplex PCR, and TCRdb's table has in-frame clones only and misses some. The sample consists of approximately 13,000 clones, 80% of them appearing once. The sequences come from peripheral blood mononuclear cells (PBMCs), collected at baseline. The source is a human donor with classical Hodgkin lymphoma. The CDR3 runs from the conserved cysteine through the conserved F or W. The D gene is left open where the match is weak. Size is stated for part of the rows, as once, few or many counts, or as a class when the clone is expanded.

cdr3_length	j_call	d_call	v_call	clone_size	cdr3_nt	cdr3_aa
11	TRBJ1-2	NA	TRBV28	NA	TGTGCCAGCAGCACACACGGGGGCTACACCTTC	CASSTHGGYTF
16	TRBJ2-1	TRBD2	TRBV2	NA	TGTGCCAGCAGCTTAGCGGGGGGGCGGCTCCACAATGAGCAGTTCTTC	CASSLAGGRLHNEQFF
13	TRBJ2-1	NA	TRBV6-5	NA	TGTGCCAGCAGCCGCGACGGCTACAATGAGCAGTTCTTC	CASSRDGYNEQFF
18	TRBJ2-1	TRBD2	TRBV7-6	few	TGTGCCAGCAGCCCTAAGGTGGCGTCTAGCGGGGGGTACAATGAGCAGTTCTTC	CASSPKVASSGGYNEQFF
14	TRBJ2-5	NA	TRBV27	few	TGTGCCAGCAGTTTATTACGGGGCTGGGGGACCCAGTACTTC	CASSLLRGWGTQYF
15	TRBJ2-1	NA	TRBV5-4	NA	TGTGCCAGCAGCTTGGACAGGGCCATTTACAATGAGCAGTTCTTC	CASSLDRAIYNEQFF
13	TRBJ2-3	NA	TRBV5-6	NA	TGTGCCAGCAGCTTGGTATCGGGAGATACGCAGTATTTT	CASSLVSGDTQYF
14	TRBJ1-5	NA	TRBV2	NA	TGTGCCAGCAGTCGGACGGCTTTCAATCAGCCCCAGCATTTT	CASSRTAFNQPQHF
14	TRBJ2-1	NA	TRBV6-1	few	TGTGCCAGCAAAAGGACCGGGTCTTATAATGAGCAGTTCTTC	CASKRTGSYNEQFF
12	TRBJ1-2	NA	TRBV5-5	NA	TGTGCCAGCAGCGAATCTCCCATTGGCTACACCTTC	CASSESPIGYTF
16	TRBJ2-5	TRBD2	TRBV7-6	once	TGTGCCAGCAGCCGTGGCCTAGCGGCATTTCAAGAGACCCAGTACTTC	CASSRGLAAFQETQYF
16	TRBJ1-6	TRBD1	TRBV4-3	NA	TGCGCCAGCAGCCAAATCTCAGGGGGTGGTAATTCACCCCTCCACTTT	CASSQISGGGNSPLHF
11	TRBJ1-3	TRBD1	TRBV5-6	NA	TGTGCCAGCAGCACGGGACAGGCCCTAAGTTTT	CASSTGQALSF
12	TRBJ2-7	NA	TRBV6-5	few	TGTGCCAGCAGTAGGGGGTCCTACGAGCAGTACTTC	CASSRGSYEQYF
15	TRBJ1-2	NA	TRBV7-2	NA	TGTGCCAGCAGCTTAGTTCAGGGGCGAATGGATGGCTACACCTTC	CASSLVQGRMDGYTF
16	TRBJ2-3	TRBD1	TRBV7-3	NA	TGTGCCAGCAGCTCTGGGACAGGGGTTAGCACAGATACGCAGTATTTT	CASSSGTGVSTDTQYF
13	TRBJ2-1	NA	TRBV14	NA	TGTGCCAGCAGCCAAGCGGGGGAGGATGAGCAGTTCTTC	CASSQAGEDEQFF
17	TRBJ1-6	NA	TRBV28	NA	TGTGCCAGCAGTCCATTACAGGCGACCACCATTAATTCACCCCTCCACTTT	CASSPLQATTINSPLHF
19	TRBJ2-1	TRBD1	TRBV4-3	NA	TGCGCCAGCAGCCGGAGGACTGTACAGGGGTCCCCTCCCTACAATGAGCAGTTCTTC	CASSRRTVQGSPPYNEQFF
12	TRBJ1-1	NA	TRBV28	few	TGTGCCAGCAGTTTGGCCCGTGCAGAAGCTTTCTTT	CASSLARAEAFF
13	TRBJ1-4	NA	TRBV2	NA	TGTGCCAGCAGTGGCAGGGCCAATGAAAAACTGTTTTTT	CASSGRANEKLFF
14	TRBJ1-1	TRBD1	TRBV6-5	NA	TGTGCCAGCAGGGGGACAGGGGGGAACACTGAAGCTTTCTTT	CASRGTGGNTEAFF
14	TRBJ2-1	TRBD1	TRBV5-1	NA	TGCGCCAGCAGCCCGGGACAGGGAGGCGATGAGCAGTTCTTC	CASSPGQGGDEQFF
19	TRBJ1-5	NA	TRBV28	NA	TGTGCCAGCAGTTTATTCAGGACGAGGGGGGGGTCGAGCAATCAGCCCCAGCATTTT	CASSLFRTRGGSSNQPQHF
14	TRBJ2-7	NA	TRBV6-5	NA	TGTGCCAGCAGTTACTCGGGGACTGCATACGAGCAGTACTTC	CASSYSGTAYEQYF
16	TRBJ1-1	TRBD1	TRBV4-3	once	TGCGCCAGCAGCCAAGGGACAGGGGGCTGGGGTACTGAAGCTTTCTTT	CASSQGTGGWGTEAFF
14	TRBJ2-7	TRBD1	TRBV2	NA	TGTGCCAGCAACTCCCAGGGGGCCTCCTACGAGCAGTACTTC	CASNSQGASYEQYF
16	TRBJ2-1	NA	TRBV4-3	NA	TGCGCCAGCAGCCAAGAGGTCGCCAGGGGTCCGGATGAGCAGTTCTTC	CASSQEVARGPDEQFF
15	TRBJ2-1	TRBD1	TRBV5-4	once	TGTGCCAGCAGCTTGGGGCAGGGGGCCTACAATGAGCAGTTCTTC	CASSLGQGAYNEQFF
11	TRBJ1-1	NA	TRBV6-1	medium-sized	TGTGCCAGCAAGGAGAACACTGAAGCTTTCTTT	CASKENTEAFF
14	TRBJ1-1	NA	TRBV2	once	TGTGCCAGCCTACCTGTCCTGCGGGGAACTGAAGCTTTCTTT	CASLPVLRGTEAFF
17	TRBJ2-7	NA	TRBV4-3	NA	TGCGCCAGCAGCCAAGTTATATCGGGGGCCGAATCCTACGAGCAGTACTTC	CASSQVISGAESYEQYF
17	TRBJ1-1	TRBD1	TRBV28	medium-sized	TGTGCCAGCAGTTTATGGGAGGGGAGACAGGGGAACACTGAAGCTTTCTTT	CASSLWEGRQGNTEAFF
13	TRBJ1-6	NA	TRBV5-5	NA	TGTGCCAGCAGCGCCGGGCCTGATTCACCCCTCCACTTT	CASSAGPDSPLHF
14	TRBJ1-1	NA	TRBV7-9	NA	TGTGCCAGCAGCTTCTCAGACAGCAACACTGAAGCTTTCTTT	CASSFSDSNTEAFF
15	TRBJ2-7	TRBD2	TRBV6-5	NA	TGTGCCAGCAGTTACTCGTCTAGCGGGGTTTACGAGCAGTACTTC	CASSYSSSGVYEQYF
13	TRBJ2-3	NA	TRBV5-6	NA	TGTGCCAGCAGCTTCGAGGGGCGGGATACGCAGTATTTT	CASSFEGRDTQYF
15	TRBJ1-5	TRBD1	TRBV4-1	NA	TGCGCCAGCAGCCAGGAGGACAGGGTTTGGCAGCCCCAGCATTTT	CASSQEDRVWQPQHF
15	TRBJ2-7	NA	TRBV7-8	once	TGTGCCAGCAGCCCCCGGACAACCAGAGTCTACGAGCAGTACTTC	CASSPRTTRVYEQYF